This T cell receptor beta chain comes out of a study of identical twins. General study points: Fewer insertions marked abundant cord blood beta clonotypes; young adult naive trended weakly, memory not at all. With monozygotic twins, out-of-frame TCR alpha sharing exceeded what models estimated.

TCRdb reprocessed the 5' RACE reads via MiXCR and lists one record per CDR3 protein. The repertoire includes hundreds of thousands of distinct CDR3 sequences, about 20% of them detected once, and 4% to 5.5% sits in the top ten. This clonotype was detected many times. Its antigen remains unidentified. This CDR3 has 14 amino acids. CDR1 and CDR2 from the germline V gene are SEHNR and FQNEAQ (reference sequence). Trimming left V 1 base short and J 5 bases short, with 8 bases between. In addition, the sample was reused for a study of T cells expressing NK-cell markers. Turning to that study: HCMV serostatus: seven of eight sequenced donors positive, one negative.

The material sequenced was PBMCs. This chain uses TRBV7-9 with TRBJ1-4; possibly TRBD1 for D (5 bases). The TCR was taken from a woman aged 18 to 35 in good health. CDR3: CASSLGQNNEKLFF. In DNA form, the CDR3 reads TGTGCCAGCAGCTTAGGACAGAACAATGAAAAACTGTTTTTT. The whole variable domain, remainder taken from reference TRBV7-9 and TRBJ1-4, is DTGVSQNPRHKITKRGQNVTFRCDPISEHNRLYWYRQTLGQGPEFLTYFQNEAQLEKSRLLSDRFSAERPKGSFSTLEIQRTEQGDSAMYLCASSLGQNNEKLFFGSGTQLSVL.